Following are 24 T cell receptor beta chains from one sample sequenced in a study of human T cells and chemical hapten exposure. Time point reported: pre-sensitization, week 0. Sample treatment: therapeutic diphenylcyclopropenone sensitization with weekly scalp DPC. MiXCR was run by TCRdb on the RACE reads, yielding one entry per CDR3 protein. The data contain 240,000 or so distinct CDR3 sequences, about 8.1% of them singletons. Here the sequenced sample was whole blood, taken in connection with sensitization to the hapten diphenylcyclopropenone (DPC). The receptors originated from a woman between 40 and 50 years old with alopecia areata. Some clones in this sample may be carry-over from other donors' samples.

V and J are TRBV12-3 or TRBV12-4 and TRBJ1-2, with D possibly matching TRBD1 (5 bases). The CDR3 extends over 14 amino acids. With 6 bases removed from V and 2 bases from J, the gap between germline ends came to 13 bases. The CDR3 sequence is CASRPPTVNYGYTF. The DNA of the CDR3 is TGTGCCAGCAGACCCCCGACAGTAAACTATGGCTACACCTTC.

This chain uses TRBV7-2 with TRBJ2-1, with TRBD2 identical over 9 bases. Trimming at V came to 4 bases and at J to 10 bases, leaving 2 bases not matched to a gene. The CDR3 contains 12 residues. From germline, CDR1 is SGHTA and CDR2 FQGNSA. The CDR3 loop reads CASSSGLAEQFF. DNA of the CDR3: TGTGCCAGCAGCTCCGGACTAGCGGAGCAGTTCTTC.

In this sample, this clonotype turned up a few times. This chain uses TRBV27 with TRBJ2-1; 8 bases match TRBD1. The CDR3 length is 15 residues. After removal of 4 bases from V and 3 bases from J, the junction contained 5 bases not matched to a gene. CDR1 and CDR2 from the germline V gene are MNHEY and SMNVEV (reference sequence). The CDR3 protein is CASSSWTGHYNEQFF. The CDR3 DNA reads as TGTGCCAGCAGTTCATGGACAGGGCACTACAATGAGCAGTTCTTC.

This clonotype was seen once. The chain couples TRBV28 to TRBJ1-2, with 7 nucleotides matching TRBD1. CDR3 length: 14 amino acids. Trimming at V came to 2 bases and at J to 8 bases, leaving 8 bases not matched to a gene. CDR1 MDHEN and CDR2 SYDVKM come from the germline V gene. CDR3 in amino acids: CASSLRPRGSGYTF. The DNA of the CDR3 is TGTGCCAGCAGTTTACGCCCCAGGGGGAGCGGCTACACCTTC.

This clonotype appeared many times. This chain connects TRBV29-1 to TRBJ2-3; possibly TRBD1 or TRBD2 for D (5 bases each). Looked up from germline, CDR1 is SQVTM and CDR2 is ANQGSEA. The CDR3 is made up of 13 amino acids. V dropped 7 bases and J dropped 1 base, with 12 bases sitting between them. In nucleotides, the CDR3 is TGCAGCGCCGGGACCCCGGGCACAGATACGCAGTATTTT. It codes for CSAGTPGTDTQYF.

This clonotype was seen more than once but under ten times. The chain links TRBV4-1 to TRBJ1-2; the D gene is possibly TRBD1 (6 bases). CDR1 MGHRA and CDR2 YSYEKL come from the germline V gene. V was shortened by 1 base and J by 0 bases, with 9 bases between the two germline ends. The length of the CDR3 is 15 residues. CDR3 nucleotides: TGCGCCAGCAGCCAAGTCTGGACAGCTAACTATGGCTACACCTTC. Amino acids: CASSQVWTANYGYTF.

This CDR3 is CSASRHMNTEAFF. CDR3 bases: TGCAGTGCTTCTCGTCACATGAACACTGAAGCTTTCTTT. This chain uses TRBV20-1 with TRBJ1-1; unclear D gene. From germline, CDR1 is DFQATT and CDR2 SNEGSKA (reference sequence). The CDR3 runs 13 residues. With 5 bases removed from V and 0 bases from J, the gap between germline ends came to 10 bases.

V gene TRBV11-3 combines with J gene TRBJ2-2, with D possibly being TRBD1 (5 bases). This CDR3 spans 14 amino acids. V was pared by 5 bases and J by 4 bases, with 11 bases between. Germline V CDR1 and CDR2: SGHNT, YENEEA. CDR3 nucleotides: TGTGCCAGCAGCACACGAACAGGCACCGGGGAGCTGTTTTTT. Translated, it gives CASSTRTGTGELFF. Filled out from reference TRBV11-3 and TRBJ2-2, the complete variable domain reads EAGVVQSPRYKIIEKKQPVAFWCNPISGHNTLYWYLQNLGQGPELLIRYENEEAVDDSQLPKDRFSAERLKGVDSTLKIQPAELGDSAVYLCASSTRTGTGELFFGEGSRLTVL.

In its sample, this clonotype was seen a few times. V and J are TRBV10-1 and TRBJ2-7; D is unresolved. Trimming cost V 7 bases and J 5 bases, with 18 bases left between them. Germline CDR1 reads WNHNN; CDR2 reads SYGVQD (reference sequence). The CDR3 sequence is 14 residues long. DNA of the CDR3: TGCGCCAGCAACCTCCCGGACCGAAATAACGAGCAGTACTTC. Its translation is CASNLPDRNNEQYF.

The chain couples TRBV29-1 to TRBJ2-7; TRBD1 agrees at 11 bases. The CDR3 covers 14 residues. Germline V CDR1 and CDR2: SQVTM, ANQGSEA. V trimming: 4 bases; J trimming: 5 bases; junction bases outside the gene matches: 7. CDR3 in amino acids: CSVVGWTGGDEQYF. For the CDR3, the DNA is TGCAGCGTTGTTGGGTGGACAGGGGGCGACGAGCAGTACTTC.

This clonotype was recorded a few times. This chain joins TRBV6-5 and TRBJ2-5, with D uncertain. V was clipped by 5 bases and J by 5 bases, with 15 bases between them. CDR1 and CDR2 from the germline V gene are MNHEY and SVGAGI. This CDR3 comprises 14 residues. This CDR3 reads CASSDRVVTETQYF. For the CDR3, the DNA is TGTGCCAGCAGTGATCGGGTCGTGACGGAGACCCAGTACTTC.

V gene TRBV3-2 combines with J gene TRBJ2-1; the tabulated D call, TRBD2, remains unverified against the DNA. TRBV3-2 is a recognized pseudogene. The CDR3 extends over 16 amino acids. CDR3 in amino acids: CASSPRTSRSYNEQFF. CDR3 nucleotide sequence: TGTGCCAGCAGCCCCCGGACTAGCCGCTCCTACAATGAGCAGTTCTTC.

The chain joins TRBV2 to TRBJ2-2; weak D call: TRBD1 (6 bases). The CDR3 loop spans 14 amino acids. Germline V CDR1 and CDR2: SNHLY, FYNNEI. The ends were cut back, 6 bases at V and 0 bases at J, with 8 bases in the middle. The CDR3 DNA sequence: TGTGCCAGCAGGGACAGCGCGAACACCGGGGAGCTGTTTTTT. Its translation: CASRDSANTGELFF. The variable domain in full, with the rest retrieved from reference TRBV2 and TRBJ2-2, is EPEVTQTPSHQVTQMGQEVILRCVPISNHLYFYWYRQILGQKVEFLVSFYNNEISEKSEIFDDQFSVERPDGSNFTLKIRSTKLEDSAMYFCASRDSANTGELFFGEGSRLTVL.

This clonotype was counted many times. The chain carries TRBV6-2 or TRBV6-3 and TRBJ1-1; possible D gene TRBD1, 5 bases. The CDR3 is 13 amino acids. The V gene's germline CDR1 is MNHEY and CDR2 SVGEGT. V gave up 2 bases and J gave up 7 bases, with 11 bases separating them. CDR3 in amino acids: CASSYPTGVEAFF. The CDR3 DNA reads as TGTGCCAGCAGTTACCCTACGGGGGTTGAAGCTTTCTTT.

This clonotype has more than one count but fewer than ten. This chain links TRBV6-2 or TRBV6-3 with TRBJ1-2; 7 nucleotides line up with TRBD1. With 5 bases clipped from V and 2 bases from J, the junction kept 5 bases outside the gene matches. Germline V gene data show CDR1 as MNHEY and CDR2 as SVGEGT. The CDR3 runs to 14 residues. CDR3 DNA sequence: TGTGCCAGCAGTACCGCGACAGGGAACTATGGCTACACCTTC. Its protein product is CASSTATGNYGYTF.

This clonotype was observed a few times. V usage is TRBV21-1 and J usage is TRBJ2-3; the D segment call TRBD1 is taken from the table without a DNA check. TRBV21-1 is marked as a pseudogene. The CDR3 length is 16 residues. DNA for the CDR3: TGTGCCAGCAGCAAGGGGGCGGGAGTCCCCTCAGATACGCAGTATTTT. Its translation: CASSKGAGVPSDTQYF.

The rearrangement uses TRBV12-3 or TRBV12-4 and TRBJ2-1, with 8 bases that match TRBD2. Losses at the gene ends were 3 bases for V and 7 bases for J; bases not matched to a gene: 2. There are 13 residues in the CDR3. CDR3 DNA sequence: TGTGCCAGCAGTTTTCCGGGGGGGAATGAGCAGTTCTTC. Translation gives CASSFPGGNEQFF.

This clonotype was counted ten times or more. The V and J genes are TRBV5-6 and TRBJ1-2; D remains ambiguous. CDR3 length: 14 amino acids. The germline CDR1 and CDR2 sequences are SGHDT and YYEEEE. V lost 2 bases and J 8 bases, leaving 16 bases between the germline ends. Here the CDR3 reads CASSLYRTARGYTF. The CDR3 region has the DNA TGTGCCAGCAGCTTATATAGGACCGCCCGGGGCTACACCTTC.

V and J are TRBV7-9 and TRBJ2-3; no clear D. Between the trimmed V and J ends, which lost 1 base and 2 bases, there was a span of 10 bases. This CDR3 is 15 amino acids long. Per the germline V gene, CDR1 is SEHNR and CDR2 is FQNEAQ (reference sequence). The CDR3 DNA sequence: TGTGCCAGCAGCTTAGATGGGTTATTCACAGATACGCAGTATTTT. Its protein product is CASSLDGLFTDTQYF. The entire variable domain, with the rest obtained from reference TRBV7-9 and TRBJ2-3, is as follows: DTGVSQNPRHKITKRGQNVTFRCDPISEHNRLYWYRQTLGQGPEFLTYFQNEAQLEKSRLLSDRFSAERPKGSFSTLEIQRTEQGDSAMYLCASSLDGLFTDTQYFGPGTRLTVL.

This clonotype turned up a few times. The CDR3 DNA reads TGTGCCAGCAGTCCACCCCAGAGCTCCTACGAGCAGTACTTC. Its protein product is CASSPPQSSYEQYF. The chain uses TRBV27 and TRBJ2-7; D unresolved. Germline V gives CDR1 MNHEY, CDR2 SMNVEV (reference sequence). CDR3 length: 14 residues. V was cut by 5 bases and J by 0 bases, with 11 bases left in between.

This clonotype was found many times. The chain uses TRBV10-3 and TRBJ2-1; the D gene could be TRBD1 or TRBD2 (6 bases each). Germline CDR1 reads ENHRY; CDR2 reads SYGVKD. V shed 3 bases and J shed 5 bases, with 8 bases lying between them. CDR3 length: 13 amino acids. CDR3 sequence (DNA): TGTGCCATCAGTGATAGGGGGGACAATGAGCAGTTCTTC. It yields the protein CAISDRGDNEQFF.

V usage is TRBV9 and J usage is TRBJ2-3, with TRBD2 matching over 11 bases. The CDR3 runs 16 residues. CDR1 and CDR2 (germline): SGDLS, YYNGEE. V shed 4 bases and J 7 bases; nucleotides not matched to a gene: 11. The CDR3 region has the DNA TGTGCCAGCAGCCCTCGTGGGACTAGCGGTTCAAATACGCAGTATTTT. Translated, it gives CASSPRGTSGSNTQYF.

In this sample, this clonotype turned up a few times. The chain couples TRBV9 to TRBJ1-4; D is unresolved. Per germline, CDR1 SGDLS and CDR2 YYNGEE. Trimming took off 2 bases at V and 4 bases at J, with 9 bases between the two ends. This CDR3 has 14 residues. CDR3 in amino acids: CASSVGTGNEKLFF. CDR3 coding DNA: TGTGCCAGCAGCGTTGGTACTGGTAATGAAAAACTGTTTTTT.

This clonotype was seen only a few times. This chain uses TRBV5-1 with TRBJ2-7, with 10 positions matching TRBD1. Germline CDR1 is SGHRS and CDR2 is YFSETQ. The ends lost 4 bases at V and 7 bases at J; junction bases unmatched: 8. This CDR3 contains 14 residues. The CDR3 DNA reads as TGCGCCAGCAGCCCGGACAGGGGGGACTGGGAGCAGTACTTC. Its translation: CASSPDRGDWEQYF.